The 8 T cell receptor beta chains in this list originate from one sample, sequenced in a study of blood T cell repertoires in COVID-19. TCRdb keeps only in-frame clones here, not all; method: immunoSEQ multiplex PCR. Altogether about 74,000 clones are present, roughly 90% being singletons, with the ten largest covering roughly 9.1%. Material: peripheral blood. These receptors originate from a human donor in a cohort sampled during active COVID-19.

About this clone itself: The same CDR3 can be traced to other DNA sequences in this sample. J is TRBJ1-5 and V is TRBV30; no clear D. CDR3 length: 13 residues. CDR1 is GTSNPN, CDR2 SVGIG, per germline (reference sequence). V was trimmed by 1 base and J by 1 base, leaving 5 bases between them. The CDR3 region has the DNA TGTGCCTGGAGTGGCGGCAGCAATCAGCCCCAGCATTTT. This codes for CAWSGGSNQPQHF.

The rearrangement joins TRBV6-2 or TRBV6-3 to TRBJ2-1, with 11 bases that match TRBD1. V dropped 4 bases and J dropped 3; count of bases not matched to a gene: 2. Germline V gene sequence: CDR1 MNHEY, CDR2 SVGEGT. The CDR3 is 15 residues long. The CDR3 loop reads CASSWGQGVYNEQFF. The CDR3 DNA is TGTGCCAGCAGTTGGGGACAGGGGGTCTACAATGAGCAGTTCTTC.

This clone was counted once. The rearrangement uses TRBV6-2 or TRBV6-3 and TRBJ1-1, with 7 bases fitting TRBD1. CDR1 and CDR2 (germline): MNHEY, SVGEGT. This CDR3 spans 14 amino acids. V dropped 6 bases and J dropped 5; count of bases not matched to a gene: 9. Here the CDR3 reads CASSLRDRVTEAFF. The DNA of the CDR3 is TGTGCCAGCAGCCTCCGCGACAGGGTGACTGAAGCTTTCTTT.

The genes are TRBV18 and TRBJ2-1; D is unclear. The CDR3 totals 14 residues. Germline V gene lookup returns CDR1 KGHSH and CDR2 LQKENI. V was cut by 3 bases and J by 7 bases, with 13 bases left in between. CDR3: CASSPPPPANEQFF. The CDR3 DNA sequence: TGTGCCAGCTCACCGCCCCCCCCAGCGAATGAGCAGTTCTTC.

This chain uses TRBV21-1 with TRBJ2-4; TRBD2 was called by the table and not checked on the DNA. TRBV21-1 is labeled a pseudogene. The CDR3 runs to 18 residues. The CDR3 here is CASSKERRGKLAKNIQYF. The CDR3 coding sequence is TGTGCCAGCAGCAAAGAAAGGCGGGGTAAACTAGCCAAAAACATTCAGTACTTC.

About this clone: At one of its ends the junction is not consistent with the germline gene, which may arise from a read error. The chain combines TRBV7-7 with TRBJ2-7, with TRBD2 as a possible D gene (6 bases). CDR3 length: 13 amino acids. Per germline, CDR1 SSHAT and CDR2 FNYEAQ (reference sequence). Written as DNA, the CDR3 is TGTGCTAGCAGCTTAGTACTGGAGGGCGAGCAGTACTTC. Protein sequence: CASSLVLEGEQYF.

This chain links TRBV27 with TRBJ2-7; D perhaps matches TRBD1 (6 bases). Germline CDR1 is MNHEY and CDR2 is SMNVEV (reference sequence). V lost 8 bases, J lost 0 bases, and 20 bases lay in between. The CDR3 runs to 16 residues. In DNA form, the CDR3 reads TGTGCCAGCTCAACCTCCGGGACAAGGGGCTCCTACGAGCAGTACTTC. It encodes CASSTSGTRGSYEQYF.

V and J are TRBV20-1 and TRBJ2-7, with 8 bases matching TRBD2. Germline assignment: CDR1 DFQATT and CDR2 SNEGSKA (reference sequence). The CDR3 consists of 16 residues. Germline trimming cut 3 bases from V and 2 bases from J; bases unmatched to any gene: 12. The CDR3 sequence: CSASKVREASPYEQYF. The CDR3 bases are TGCAGTGCTAGTAAAGTGCGGGAGGCCTCCCCCTACGAGCAGTACTTC.